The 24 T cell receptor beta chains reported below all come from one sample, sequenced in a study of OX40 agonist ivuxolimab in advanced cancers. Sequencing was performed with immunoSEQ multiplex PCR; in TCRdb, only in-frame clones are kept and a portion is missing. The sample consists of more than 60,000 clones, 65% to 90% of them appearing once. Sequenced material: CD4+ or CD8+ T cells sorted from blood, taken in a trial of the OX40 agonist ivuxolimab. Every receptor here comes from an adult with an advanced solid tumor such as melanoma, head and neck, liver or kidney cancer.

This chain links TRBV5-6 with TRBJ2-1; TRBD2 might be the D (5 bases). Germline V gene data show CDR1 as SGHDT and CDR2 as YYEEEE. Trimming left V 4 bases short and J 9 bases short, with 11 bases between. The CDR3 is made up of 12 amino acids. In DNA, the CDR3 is TGTGCCAGCAGCCTAGGTCGGGGTGAGCAGTTCTTC. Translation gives CASSLGRGEQFF.

The CDR3: CASSMLAGGQGTQYF. The CDR3 nucleotides read TGTGCCAGCAGCATGCTAGCGGGGGGGCAGGGAACGCAGTATTTT. The V and J genes are TRBV13 and TRBJ2-3; the match to TRBD2 covers 12 bases. V lost 5 bases and J lost 9; bases outside the gene matches: 9. CDR3 length: 15 residues. CDR1 and CDR2 (germline): PRHDT, FYEKMQ (reference sequence).

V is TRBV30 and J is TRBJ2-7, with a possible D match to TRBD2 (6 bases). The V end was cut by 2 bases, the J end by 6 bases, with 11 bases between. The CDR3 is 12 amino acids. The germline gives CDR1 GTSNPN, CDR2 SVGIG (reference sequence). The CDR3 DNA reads TGTGCCTGGAGTAGGGCGGGGCGCGAGCAGTACTTC. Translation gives CAWSRAGREQYF.

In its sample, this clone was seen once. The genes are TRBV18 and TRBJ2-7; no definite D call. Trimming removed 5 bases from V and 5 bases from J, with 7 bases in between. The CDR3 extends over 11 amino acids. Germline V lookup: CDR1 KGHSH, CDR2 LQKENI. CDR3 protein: CASSKENEQYF. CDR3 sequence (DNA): TGTGCCAGCTCAAAGGAGAACGAGCAGTACTTC. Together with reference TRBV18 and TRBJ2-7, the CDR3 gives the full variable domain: NAGVMQNPRHLVRRRGQEARLRCSPMKGHSHVYWYRQLPEEGLKFMVYLQKENIIDESGMPKERFSAEFPKEGPSILRIQQVVRGDSAAYFCASSKENEQYFGPGTRLTVT.

This CDR3 reads CASSTVRTVSEKLFF. The CDR3 region has the DNA TGTGCCAGCAGTACGGTCCGGACAGTCTCCGAAAAACTGTTTTTT. The genes are TRBV2 and TRBJ1-4, with D perhaps TRBD1 (6 bases). The CDR3 runs to 15 residues. CDR1 SNHLY and CDR2 FYNNEI come from the germline V gene. Trimming took off 5 bases at V and 8 bases at J, with 18 bases between the two ends.

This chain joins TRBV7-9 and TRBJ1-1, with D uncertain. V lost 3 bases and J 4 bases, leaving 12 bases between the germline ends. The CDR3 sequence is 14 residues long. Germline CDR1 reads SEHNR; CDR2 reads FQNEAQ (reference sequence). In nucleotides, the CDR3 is TGTGCCAGCAGCTTTCTTGGCCCGGCCACTGAAGCTTTCTTT. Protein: CASSFLGPATEAFF.

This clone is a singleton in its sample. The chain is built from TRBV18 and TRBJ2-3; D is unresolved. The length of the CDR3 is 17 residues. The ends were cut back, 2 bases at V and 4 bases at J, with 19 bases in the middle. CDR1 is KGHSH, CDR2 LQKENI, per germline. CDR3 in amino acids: CASSPTLIGAGADTQYF. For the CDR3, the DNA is TGTGCCAGCTCACCAACATTGATTGGCGCTGGAGCAGATACGCAGTATTTT.

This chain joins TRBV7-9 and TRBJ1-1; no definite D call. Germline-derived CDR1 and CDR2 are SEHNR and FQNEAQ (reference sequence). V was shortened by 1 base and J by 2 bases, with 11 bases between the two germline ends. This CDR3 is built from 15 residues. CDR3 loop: CASSLEKSGNTEAFF. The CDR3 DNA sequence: TGTGCCAGCAGCTTAGAAAAGTCCGGCAACACTGAAGCTTTCTTT.

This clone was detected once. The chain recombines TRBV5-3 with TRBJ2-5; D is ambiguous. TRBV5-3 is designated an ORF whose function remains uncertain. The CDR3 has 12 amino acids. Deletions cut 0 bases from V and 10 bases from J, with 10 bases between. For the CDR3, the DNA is TGTGCCAGAAGCTTGGTGGAGAGAAGCCAGTACTTC. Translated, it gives CARSLVERSQYF.

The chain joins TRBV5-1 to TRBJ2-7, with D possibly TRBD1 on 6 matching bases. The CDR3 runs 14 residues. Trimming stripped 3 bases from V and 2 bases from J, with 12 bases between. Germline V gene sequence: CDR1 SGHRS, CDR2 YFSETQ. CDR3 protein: CASSSEGVAYEQYF. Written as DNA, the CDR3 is TGCGCCAGCAGCTCAGAGGGGGTGGCCTACGAGCAGTACTTC.

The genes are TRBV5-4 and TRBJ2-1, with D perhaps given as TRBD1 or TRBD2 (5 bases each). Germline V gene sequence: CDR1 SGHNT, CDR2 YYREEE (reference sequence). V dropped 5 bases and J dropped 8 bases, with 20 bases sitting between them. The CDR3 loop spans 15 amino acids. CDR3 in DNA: TGTGCCAGCAGTACTCGTACCGGGGCGACGGATGAGCAGTTCTTC. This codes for CASSTRTGATDEQFF. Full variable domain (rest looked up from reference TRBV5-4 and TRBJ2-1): ETGVTQSPTHLIKTRGQQVTLRCSSQSGHNTVSWYQQALGQGPQFIFQYYREEENGRGNFPPRFSGLQFPNYSSELNVNALELDDSALYLCASSTRTGATDEQFFGPGTRLTVL.

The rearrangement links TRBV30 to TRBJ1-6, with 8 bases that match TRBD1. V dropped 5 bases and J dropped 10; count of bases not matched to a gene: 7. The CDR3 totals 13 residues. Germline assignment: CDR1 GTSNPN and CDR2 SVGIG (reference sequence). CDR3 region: CAWQGAAGSPLHF. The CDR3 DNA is TGTGCCTGGCAGGGGGCCGCGGGGTCACCCCTCCACTTT.

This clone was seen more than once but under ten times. CDR3 nucleotides: TGTGCCAGCTCACTCGGACGGCAGCCCCAGCATTTT. Protein product: CASSLGRQPQHF. V gene TRBV18 combines with J gene TRBJ1-5; the D is unclear. Looked up from germline, CDR1 is KGHSH and CDR2 is LQKENI. V lost 4 bases to trimming and J lost 7 bases, with 8 bases between them. The CDR3 loop spans 12 amino acids.

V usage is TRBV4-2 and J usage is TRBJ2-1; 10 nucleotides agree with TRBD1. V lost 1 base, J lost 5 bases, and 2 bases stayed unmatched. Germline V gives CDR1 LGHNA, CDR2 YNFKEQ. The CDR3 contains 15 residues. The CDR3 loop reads CASSQGQGADNEQFF. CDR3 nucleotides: TGTGCCAGCAGCCAAGGACAGGGGGCTGACAATGAGCAGTTCTTC.

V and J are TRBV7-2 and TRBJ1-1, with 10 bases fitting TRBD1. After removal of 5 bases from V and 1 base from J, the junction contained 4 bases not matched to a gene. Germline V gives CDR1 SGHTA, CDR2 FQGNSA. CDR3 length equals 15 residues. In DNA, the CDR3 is TGTGCCAGCAGCCCAGGACAGGGGGGGAACACTGAAGCTTTCTTT. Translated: CASSPGQGGNTEAFF. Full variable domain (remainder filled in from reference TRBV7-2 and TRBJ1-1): GAGVSQSPSNKVTEKGKDVELRCDPISGHTALYWYRQSLGQGLEFLIYFQGNSAPDKSGLPSDRFSAERTGGSVSTLTIQRTQQEDSAVYLCASSPGQGGNTEAFFGQGTRLTVV.

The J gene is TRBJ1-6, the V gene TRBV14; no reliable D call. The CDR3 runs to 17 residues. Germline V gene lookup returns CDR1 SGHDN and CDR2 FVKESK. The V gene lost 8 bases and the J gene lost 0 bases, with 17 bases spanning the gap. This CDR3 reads CASPTRGTSSYNSPLHF. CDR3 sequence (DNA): TGTGCCAGCCCTACCCGCGGAACTAGCTCCTATAATTCACCCCTCCACTTT.

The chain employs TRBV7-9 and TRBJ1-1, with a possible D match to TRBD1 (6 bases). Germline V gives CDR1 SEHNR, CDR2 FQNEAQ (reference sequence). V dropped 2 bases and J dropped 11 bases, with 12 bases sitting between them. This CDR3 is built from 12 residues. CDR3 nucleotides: TGTGCCAGCAGCTTATCAGGGGAGGTGGCTTTCTTT. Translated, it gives CASSLSGEVAFF.

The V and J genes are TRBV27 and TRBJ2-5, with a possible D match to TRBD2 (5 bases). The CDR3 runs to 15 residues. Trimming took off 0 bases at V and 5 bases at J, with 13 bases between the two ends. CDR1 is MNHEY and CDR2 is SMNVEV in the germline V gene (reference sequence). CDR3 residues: CASSLSWLGGETQYF. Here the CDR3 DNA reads TGTGCCAGCAGTTTATCATGGCTCGGCGGGGAGACCCAGTACTTC.

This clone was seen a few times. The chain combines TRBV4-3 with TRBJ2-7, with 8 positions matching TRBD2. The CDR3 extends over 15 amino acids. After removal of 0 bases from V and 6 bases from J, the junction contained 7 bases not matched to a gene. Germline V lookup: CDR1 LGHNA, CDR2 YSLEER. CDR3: CASSQDSGTRAEQYF. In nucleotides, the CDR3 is TGCGCCAGCAGCCAAGATAGTGGGACTAGGGCCGAGCAGTACTTC.

CDR3 bases: TGTGCCAGTAGTAGGACCCTGGGAGGGACCGGGGAGCTGTTTTTT. This translates into CASSRTLGGTGELFF. J is TRBJ2-2 and V is TRBV19, with TRBD2 matching 7 bases. The junction had 7 bases not matched to a gene; V was cut back by 4 bases and J by 5 bases. This CDR3 region has 15 residues. Germline-derived CDR1 and CDR2 are LNHDA and SQIVND (reference sequence).

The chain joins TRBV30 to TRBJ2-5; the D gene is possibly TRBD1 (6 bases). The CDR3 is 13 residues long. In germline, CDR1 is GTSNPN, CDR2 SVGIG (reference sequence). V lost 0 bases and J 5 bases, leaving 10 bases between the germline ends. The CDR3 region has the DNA TGTGCCTGGAGTGTACAGGGTGGGGAGACCCAGTACTTC. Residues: CAWSVQGGETQYF. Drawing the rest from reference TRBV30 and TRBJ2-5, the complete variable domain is SQTIHQWPATLVQPVGSPLSLECTVEGTSNPNLYWYRQAAGRGLQLLFYSVGIGQISSEVPQNLSASRPQDRQFILSSKKLLLSDSGFYLCAWSVQGGETQYFGPGTRLLVL.

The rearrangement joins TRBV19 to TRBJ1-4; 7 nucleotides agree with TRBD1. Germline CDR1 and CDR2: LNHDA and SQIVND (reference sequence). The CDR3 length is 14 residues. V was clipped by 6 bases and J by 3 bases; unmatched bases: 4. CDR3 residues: CASRPGQPNEKLFF. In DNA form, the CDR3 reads TGTGCCAGTAGACCGGGACAGCCTAATGAAAAACTGTTTTTT.

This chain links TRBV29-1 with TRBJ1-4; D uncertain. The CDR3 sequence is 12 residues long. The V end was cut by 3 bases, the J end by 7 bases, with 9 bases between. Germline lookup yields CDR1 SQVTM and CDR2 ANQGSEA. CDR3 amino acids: CSVEIRREKLFF. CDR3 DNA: TGCAGCGTTGAGATTAGGCGTGAAAAACTGTTTTTT.

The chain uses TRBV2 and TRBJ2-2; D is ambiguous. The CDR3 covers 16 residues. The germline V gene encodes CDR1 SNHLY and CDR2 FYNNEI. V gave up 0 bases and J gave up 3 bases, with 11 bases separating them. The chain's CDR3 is CASSEAVGFDTGELFF. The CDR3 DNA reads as TGTGCCAGCAGTGAAGCGGTCGGTTTCGACACCGGGGAGCTGTTTTTT.